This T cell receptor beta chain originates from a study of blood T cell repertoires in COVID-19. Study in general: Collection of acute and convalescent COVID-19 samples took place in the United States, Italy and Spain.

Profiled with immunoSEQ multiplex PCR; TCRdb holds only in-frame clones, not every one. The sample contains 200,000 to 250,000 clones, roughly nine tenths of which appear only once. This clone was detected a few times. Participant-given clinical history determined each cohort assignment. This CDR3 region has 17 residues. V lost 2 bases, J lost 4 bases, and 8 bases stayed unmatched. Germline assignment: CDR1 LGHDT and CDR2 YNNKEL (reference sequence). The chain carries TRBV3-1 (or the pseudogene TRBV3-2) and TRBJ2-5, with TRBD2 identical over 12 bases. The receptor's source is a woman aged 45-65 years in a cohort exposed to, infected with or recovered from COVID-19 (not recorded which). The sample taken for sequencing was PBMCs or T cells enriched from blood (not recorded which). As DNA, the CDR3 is TGTGCCAGCAGCCAACCCCTAGCGGGGGGGCCGCGAGAGACCCAGTACTTC. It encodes CASSQPLAGGPRETQYF.